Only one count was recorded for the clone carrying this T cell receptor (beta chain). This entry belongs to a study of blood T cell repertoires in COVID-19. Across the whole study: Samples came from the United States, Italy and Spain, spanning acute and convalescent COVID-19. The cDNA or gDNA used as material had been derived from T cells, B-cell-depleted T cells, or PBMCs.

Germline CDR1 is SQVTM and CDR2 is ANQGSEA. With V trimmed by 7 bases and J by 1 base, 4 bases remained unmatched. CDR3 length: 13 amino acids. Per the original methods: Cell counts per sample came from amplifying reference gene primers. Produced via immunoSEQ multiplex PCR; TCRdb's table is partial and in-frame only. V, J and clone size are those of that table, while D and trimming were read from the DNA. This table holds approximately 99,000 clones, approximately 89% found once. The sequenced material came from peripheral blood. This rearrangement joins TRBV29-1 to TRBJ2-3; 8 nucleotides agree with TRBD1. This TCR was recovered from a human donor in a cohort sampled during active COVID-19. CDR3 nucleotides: TGCAGCGCTGCACAGGGGGGCACAGATACGCAGTATTTT. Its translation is CSAAQGGTDTQYF.